This entry is about one T cell receptor beta chain. What it binds is unknown. The data originate from a study of chemoradiotherapy in HPV16-positive cancers. Study conclusions and caveats: Only a couple of HPV16-positive patients supplied the functional HPV-specificity definition.

The data were produced by immunoSEQ multiplex PCR, yet TCRdb's version contains in-frame clones alone and is incomplete. The top ten hold roughly a sixth of the sample, which has about 20,000 clones, roughly 89% seen once. Germline assignment: CDR1 SGHNT and CDR2 YYREEE (reference sequence). The CDR3 length is 15 residues. V gave up 6 bases and J gave up 2 bases, with 17 bases separating them. The sequencing here drew on blood, taken from a patient who underwent chemoradiotherapy. The receptor was isolated from a human donor with HPV-associated anogenital cancer. The chain has TRBV5-4 and TRBJ2-5; possible D gene TRBD2, 5 bases. The CDR3 loop is CASIGWGDPQETQYF. CDR3 DNA sequence: TGTGCCAGCATCGGCTGGGGAGATCCACAAGAGACCCAGTACTTC.